The sequence of this T cell receptor (beta chain) was determined in a study of T cell responses to AZD1222 COVID-19 vaccine (dated by TCRdb to about 2021). Notes on the research overall: AZD1222 recipients whose second dose came at about 4 weeks and those whose second dose came at about 12 weeks were combined into one group, since spike-specific TCR depth and breadth did not differ between the two schedules. Trial participants were enrolled into age subgroups of 18-55, 56-69 and 70-plus years, which contained around 150, 28 and 57 TCR-sequenced participants, respectively. A total of 230 to 250 trial participants underwent TCR sequencing, of whom 207 had received two doses of AZD1222 and approximately 26 had received two doses of the MenACWY control vaccine.

The CDR3 regions of human TCRbeta chains were analyzed by immunosequencing. The study's processing was this. TCRs in the repertoires were compared against a reference library of SARS-CoV-2-specific TCRs that had been generated with the MIRA antigen-specificity platform. Breadth was defined as the fraction of unique TCRs that were SARS-CoV-2-associated, and depth was defined as the fraction of total T cells that were SARS-CoV-2-associated. Each spike-specific TCR was assigned to its reactive spike region and to a CD4 or CD8 class using the MIRA data. Log10-transformed breadth and depth values were compared by one-way ANOVA with Sidak's multiple comparisons tests. Imported from immuneACCESS, the table was reduced by TCRdb to in-frame sequences with V and J called. These copies leave out some clones; in studies compared against another copy, an unresolved V gene accounts for under half, and the cause of the remainder is not known. The V and J calls and clone size are taken from that table; D and trimming were inferred from the DNA. The sample records 150,000 or so clones, just over 90% of which are singletons. The top ten clonotypes cover around 3% of the sample.

Paper-wide results and their limitations: After two AZD1222 doses, spike-specific TCR breadth and depth were significantly higher than at day 0 and than in MenACWY recipients. The whole spike protein was spanned by vaccine-associated CD4 TCRs, and dominant responses were seen in regions 160-218 and 743-854. Reportedly, almost half of the unique spike-specific TCRs recognized epitopes lying outside the regions that are mutated in the B.1.351 and B.1.1.7 variants. No day 14 peak-response samples were available, so repertoires were characterized only after the peak T cell response. Participants were mostly white British and included more females than males, and it was suggested by the authors that clonal diversity may have been underestimated. Only a handful of AZD1222 recipients were SARS-CoV-2 seropositive at baseline, limiting conclusions about previously exposed vaccinees. The 56-69-year group was small, and its depth increase did not reach significance, likely because of low power.

This clone occurred once. It lacks a known antigen. One base away there is no much larger clone; base qualities are not given. The label giving this sample's time point can be read as: baseline before first vaccination. Samples from vaccinated people were obtained from the UK trials COV001 and COV002, which included a single-blind randomized controlled phase 2/3 trial of AZD1222 (ChAdOx1 nCoV-19) in healthy adults. For TCRbeta chain sequencing, PBMC samples were collected from trial participants at day 0 and at day 28 after the second dose. Counted from cysteine to phenylalanine, this CDR3 has 15 amino acids. Only the CDR3 region is kept as DNA, spanning 45 bases read in frame from base 1. V is cut back by 0 bases and J by 8 bases, with 5 bases in the junction unmatched. CDR1 is given as KGHSH and CDR2 as LQKENI, both from the germline V gene.

The sequence was collected from an adult in good health. The receptor chain draws on TRBV18 and TRBJ2-1; TRBD1 agrees with 9 junctional bases. The specimen was peripheral blood, collected on day 0 of AZD1222 vaccination. The DNA reads as follows: TGTGCCAGCTCACCACCACGGGACAGGGTTTATGAGCAGTTCTTC. It is translated as CASSPPRDRVYEQFF.